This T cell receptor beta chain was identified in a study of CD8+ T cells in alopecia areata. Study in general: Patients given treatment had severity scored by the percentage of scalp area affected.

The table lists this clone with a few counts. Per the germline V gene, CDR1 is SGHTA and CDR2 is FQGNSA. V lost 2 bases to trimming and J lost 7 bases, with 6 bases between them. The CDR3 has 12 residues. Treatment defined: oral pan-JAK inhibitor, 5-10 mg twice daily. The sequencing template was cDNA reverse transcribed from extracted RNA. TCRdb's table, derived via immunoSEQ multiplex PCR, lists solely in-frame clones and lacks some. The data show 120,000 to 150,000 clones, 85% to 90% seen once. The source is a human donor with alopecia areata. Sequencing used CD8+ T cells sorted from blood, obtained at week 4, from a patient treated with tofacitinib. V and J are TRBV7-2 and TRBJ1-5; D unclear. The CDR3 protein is CASSLSVQPQHF. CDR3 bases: TGTGCCAGCAGCTTATCAGTGCAGCCCCAGCATTTT.